One and the same sample provided the 21 T cell receptor beta chains below, sequenced in a study of shared clonotypes between healthy human individuals. Clones were read by immunoSEQ multiplex PCR, and TCRdb kept only the in-frame ones, dropping some. The repertoire holds about 1 million clones, with roughly 75% as singletons. Sequencing was performed on memory CD4+ T cells sorted from blood. Sample subset: CD45RA-negative fraction. Receptors were obtained from a man younger than 35 in good health.

The chain uses TRBV10-2 and TRBJ2-3; TRBD2 matches 7 bases. The V segment lost 10 bases and the J segment 0 bases; nucleotides outside the gene matches: 10. This CDR3 contains 15 residues. The germline V gene encodes CDR1 WSHSY and CDR2 SAAADI. CDR3: CATSFGGTSTDTQYF. CDR3 coding DNA: TGCGCCACCTCTTTCGGGGGGACTAGCACAGATACGCAGTATTTT.

The chain has TRBV7-2 and TRBJ1-6, with no clear D. V gave up 0 bases and J gave up 10 bases, with 7 bases separating them. CDR1 and CDR2 from the germline V gene are SGHTA and FQGNSA. The CDR3 contains 13 residues. CDR3 DNA sequence: TGTGCCAGCAGCTTAGCGGGCCCCTCACCCCTCCACTTT. As protein: CASSLAGPSPLHF.

There are a few counts of this clone. The chain uses TRBV19 and TRBJ2-1; 8 bases align to TRBD1. The J segment lost 8 bases and the V segment lost 5 bases, leaving 11 bases of the junction unmatched. The V gene's germline CDR1 is LNHDA and CDR2 SQIVND (reference sequence). The CDR3 runs 15 residues. The CDR3 spells CASSSEDRAHDEQFF. CDR3 DNA: TGTGCCAGTAGTTCAGAGGACAGGGCCCACGATGAGCAGTTCTTC.

A remark on this clone: A far larger clone is one nucleotide away, so this likely arose from a read error. The V call is TRBV4-1, the J call TRBJ1-1; the match to TRBD1 covers 7 bases. With V trimmed by 1 base and J by 6 bases, 17 bases remained unmatched. CDR1 and CDR2 (germline): MGHRA, YSYEKL. This CDR3 has 18 amino acids. In nucleotides, the CDR3 is TGCGCCAGCAGCCAAGGTCTCAGGATAGGGGGCGCGTTCGCTGAAGCTTTCTTT. Translation gives CASSQGLRIGGAFAEAFF.

This clone was found once. CDR3 loop: CASSPGAGLRTDTQYF. CDR3 coding DNA: TGTGCCAGCAGCCCCGGCGCGGGTCTTAGGACAGATACGCAGTATTTT. The chain carries TRBV11-2 and TRBJ2-3; possible D gene TRBD2, 5 bases. Germline V gene data show CDR1 as SGHAT and CDR2 as FQNNGV. The CDR3 has 16 amino acids. Trimming stripped 5 bases from V and 3 bases from J, with 18 bases between.

CDR3 DNA sequence: TGTGCCAGCAGGCCAAGGGGGGCGTACACTGAAGCTTTCTTT. Translating it yields CASRPRGAYTEAFF. The genes are TRBV2 and TRBJ1-1; weak D call: TRBD1 (6 bases). V was cut by 6 bases and J by 3 bases, with 14 bases left in between. The length of the CDR3 is 14 residues. The V gene's germline CDR1 is SNHLY and CDR2 FYNNEI.

The J gene is TRBJ1-5, the V gene TRBV12-5, with TRBD1 matching over 8 bases. The CDR3 is made up of 14 amino acids. J gave up 5 bases and V 1 base, and 1 base lay outside the gene matches. CDR1 and CDR2 (germline): LGHNT, FRNRAP. The CDR3 is CASGLGQGYQPQHF. DNA for the CDR3: TGTGCTAGTGGTTTGGGACAGGGGTATCAGCCCCAGCATTTT.

The chain recombines TRBV28 with TRBJ2-1, with D possibly being TRBD2 (6 bases). Trimming pared 3 bases from V and 7 bases from J, leaving 16 bases between. Germline CDR1 MDHEN, CDR2 SYDVKM. The CDR3 has 15 amino acids. The CDR3 loop reads CASSFLEVGGNEQFF. The CDR3 DNA reads TGTGCCAGCAGTTTTCTAGAGGTGGGGGGTAATGAGCAGTTCTTC.

The CDR3 coding sequence is TGTGCCTGGAGTGTGTCAGGGGGCGGAAGGAACTATGGCTACACCTTC. It translates to CAWSVSGGGRNYGYTF. The chain has TRBV30 and TRBJ1-2; TRBD1 aligns across 8 bases. The CDR3 spans 16 residues. Trimming removed 0 bases from V and 2 bases from J; junction bases left unmatched: 8. Looked up from germline, CDR1 is GTSNPN and CDR2 is SVGIG (reference sequence). Variable domain in full (rest from reference TRBV30 and TRBJ1-2): SQTIHQWPATLVQPVGSPLSLECTVEGTSNPNLYWYRQAAGRGLQLLFYSVGIGQISSEVPQNLSASRPQDRQFILSSKKLLLSDSGFYLCAWSVSGGGRNYGYTFGSGTRLTVV.

The J gene is TRBJ1-6, the V gene TRBV30; D not certain. The germline V and J ends were trimmed by 2 bases and 5 bases, with 7 bases remaining between them. This CDR3 spans 13 amino acids. CDR1 GTSNPN and CDR2 SVGIG come from the germline V gene (reference sequence). CDR3 nucleotide sequence: TGTGCCTGGAGTTCAGGAGATAATTCACCCCTCCACTTT. Translated, it gives CAWSSGDNSPLHF.

The chain uses TRBV4-3 and TRBJ1-4; 7 nucleotides align to TRBD1. This CDR3 is 16 amino acids long. The V and J ends lost 5 bases and 4 bases, in that order; junction bases with no gene match: 10. Germline V CDR1 and CDR2: LGHNA, YSLEER. The CDR3 bases are TGCGCCAGCAGCAGCCAAAGTACAGGGGTTAATGAAAAACTGTTTTTT. Translated: CASSSQSTGVNEKLFF.

J is TRBJ2-3 and V is TRBV29-1; 11 bases fit TRBD2. The CDR3 has 15 residues. Germline V gene lookup returns CDR1 SQVTM and CDR2 ANQGSEA. Losses at the gene ends were 5 bases for V and 3 bases for J; bases not matched to a gene: 7. The CDR3 here is CSVRLAGGPTDTQYF. The CDR3 nucleotides are TGCAGCGTTCGTTTAGCGGGAGGGCCTACAGATACGCAGTATTTT.

The table lists this clone with a count of one. The gene calls are TRBV11-2 and TRBJ1-1, with 11 bases that match TRBD1. The trim removed 5 bases at V and 7 bases at J, leaving 6 bases unmatched. Germline assignment: CDR1 SGHAT and CDR2 FQNNGV. The CDR3 is 14 residues long. CDR3 bases: TGTGCCAGCAGCGCCCGGGACAGGGGGGTTGAAGCTTTCTTT. Translated, it gives CASSARDRGVEAFF. The complete variable domain, with remaining parts taken from reference TRBV11-2 and TRBJ1-1, reads EAGVAQSPRYKIIEKRQSVAFWCNPISGHATLYWYQQILGQGPKLLIQFQNNGVVDDSQLPKDRFSAERLKGVDSTLKIQPAKLEDSAVYLCASSARDRGVEAFFGQGTRLTVV.

The V call is TRBV28, the J call TRBJ2-7; 10 nucleotides match TRBD1. J gave up 4 bases and V 5 bases, and 2 bases lay outside the gene matches. Germline loops: CDR1 MDHEN, CDR2 SYDVKM. The CDR3 totals 13 residues. The CDR3 region is CASSRGQGYEQYF. The CDR3, as DNA: TGTGCCAGCAGTCGGGGACAGGGGTACGAGCAGTACTTC. The full variable domain, with the rest looked up from reference TRBV28 and TRBJ2-7, is DVKVTQSSRYLVKRTGEKVFLECVQDMDHENMFWYRQDPGLGLRLIYFSYDVKMKEKGDIPEGYSVSREKKERFSLILESASTNQTSMYLCASSRGQGYEQYFGPGTRLTVT.

The CDR3 sequence is CASSYGTEGKLFF. As DNA, the CDR3 is TGTGCCAGCAGCTACGGGACAGAAGGAAAACTGTTTTTT. The chain recombines TRBV11-2 with TRBJ1-4; 7 nucleotides align to TRBD1. Per germline, CDR1 SGHAT and CDR2 FQNNGV. V lost 4 bases to trimming and J lost 10 bases; unmatched junction nucleotides: 6. CDR3 length equals 13 residues.

This rearrangement joins TRBV18 to TRBJ1-5; TRBD1 aligns across 9 bases. Germline CDR1 KGHSH, CDR2 LQKENI. The V gene end was trimmed by 1 base and the J gene end by 4 bases; junction bases not matched to a gene: 5. The CDR3 runs to 16 residues. This CDR3 is CASSPRSGQGNQPQHF. DNA of the CDR3: TGTGCCAGCTCACCACGTTCCGGACAGGGGAATCAGCCCCAGCATTTT.

This clone was observed a single time. The rearrangement uses TRBV6-5 and TRBJ1-1; D is uncertain. Germline CDR1 is MNHEY and CDR2 is SVGAGI. Trimming pared 11 bases from V and 0 bases from J, leaving 13 bases between. This CDR3 has 13 amino acids. The CDR3 region has the DNA TGTGCCGCGTACAGATATCTGAACACTGAAGCTTTCTTT. It specifies CAAYRYLNTEAFF.

The chain is built from TRBV30 and TRBJ1-1, with TRBD1 matching over 10 bases. CDR3 length: 15 amino acids. Per the germline V gene, CDR1 is GTSNPN and CDR2 is SVGIG (reference sequence). The V and J ends lost 1 base and 5 bases, in that order; junction bases with no gene match: 7. CDR3 nucleotides: TGTGCCTGGAGTGACCGGGACAGGGGAGGTACTGAAGCTTTCTTT. Its translation is CAWSDRDRGGTEAFF.

The chain recombines TRBV2 with TRBJ1-5; 9 nucleotides line up with TRBD1. The germline V gene has CDR1 SNHLY and CDR2 FYNNEI. The ends lost 6 bases at V and 9 bases at J; junction bases unmatched: 12. CDR3 length: 15 amino acids. CDR3 amino acids: CASSSGTGTLGPQHF. CDR3 sequence (DNA): TGTGCCAGCAGCTCCGGGACAGGGACGTTAGGGCCCCAGCATTTT.

The chain uses TRBV5-6 and TRBJ2-2; TRBD1 might be the D (7 bases). This CDR3 is 16 amino acids long. V was clipped by 5 bases and J by 2 bases, with 16 bases between them. Germline V lookup: CDR1 SGHDT, CDR2 YYEEEE. CDR3 DNA: TGTGCCAGCAGTCCACTAGCAGGGGGAAACACCGGGGAGCTGTTTTTT. Encoded protein: CASSPLAGGNTGELFF.

CDR3 sequence reads: CASSLRDREVYHEQYF. Written as DNA, the CDR3 is TGTGCCAGCAGCCTCCGGGACAGGGAAGTTTATCACGAGCAGTACTTC. The rearrangement joins TRBV7-8 to TRBJ2-7; TRBD1 agrees at 9 bases. Germline lookup yields CDR1 SGHVS and CDR2 FQNEAQ. The CDR3 is 16 amino acids. Trimming removed 5 bases from V and 5 bases from J; junction bases left unmatched: 13.